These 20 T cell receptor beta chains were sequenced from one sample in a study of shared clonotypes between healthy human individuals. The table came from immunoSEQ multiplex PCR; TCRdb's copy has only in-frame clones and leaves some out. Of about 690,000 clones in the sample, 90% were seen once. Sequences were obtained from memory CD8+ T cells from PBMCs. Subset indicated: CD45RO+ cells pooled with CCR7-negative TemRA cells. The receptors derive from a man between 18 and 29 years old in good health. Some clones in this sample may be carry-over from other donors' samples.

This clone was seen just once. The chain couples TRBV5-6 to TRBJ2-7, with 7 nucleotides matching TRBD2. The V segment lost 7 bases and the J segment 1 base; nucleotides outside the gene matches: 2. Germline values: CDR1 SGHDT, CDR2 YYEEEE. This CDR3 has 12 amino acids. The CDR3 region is CASAGVSYEQYF. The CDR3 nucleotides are TGTGCCAGCGCGGGGGTTTCCTACGAGCAGTACTTC.

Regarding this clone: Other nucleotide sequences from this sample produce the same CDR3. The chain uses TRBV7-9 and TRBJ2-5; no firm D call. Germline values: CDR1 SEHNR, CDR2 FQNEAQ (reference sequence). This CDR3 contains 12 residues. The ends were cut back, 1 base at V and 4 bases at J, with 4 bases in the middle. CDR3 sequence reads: CASSLERETQYF. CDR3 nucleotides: TGTGCCAGCAGCTTAGAAAGAGAGACCCAGTACTTC. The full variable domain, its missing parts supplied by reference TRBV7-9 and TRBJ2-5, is DTGVSQNPRHKITKRGQNVTFRCDPISEHNRLYWYRQTLGQGPEFLTYFQNEAQLEKSRLLSDRFSAERPKGSFSTLEIQRTEQGDSAMYLCASSLERETQYFGPGTRLLVL.

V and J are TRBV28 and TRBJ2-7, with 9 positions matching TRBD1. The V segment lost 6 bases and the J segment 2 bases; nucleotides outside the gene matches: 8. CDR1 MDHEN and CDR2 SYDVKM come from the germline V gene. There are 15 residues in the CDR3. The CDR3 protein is CASSRGQGITYEQYF. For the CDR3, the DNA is TGTGCCAGCAGCCGAGGACAGGGGATTACCTACGAGCAGTACTTC. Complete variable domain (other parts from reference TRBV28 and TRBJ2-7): DVKVTQSSRYLVKRTGEKVFLECVQDMDHENMFWYRQDPGLGLRLIYFSYDVKMKEKGDIPEGYSVSREKKERFSLILESASTNQTSMYLCASSRGQGITYEQYFGPGTRLTVT.

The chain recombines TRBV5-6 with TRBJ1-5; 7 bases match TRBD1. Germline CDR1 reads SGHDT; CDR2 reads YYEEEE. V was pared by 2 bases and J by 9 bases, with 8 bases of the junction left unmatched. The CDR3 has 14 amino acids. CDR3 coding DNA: TGTGCCAGCAGCTTTGGGACAGCCAAATGGCCCCAGCATTTT. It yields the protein CASSFGTAKWPQHF.

The CDR3 region has the DNA TGTGCCAGCAGCCGTGGGAGAAACGAGCAGTACTTC. Translation: CASSRGRNEQYF. This chain connects TRBV7-9 to TRBJ2-7; D perhaps matches TRBD2 (5 bases). Trimming left V 5 bases short and J 5 bases short, with 10 bases between. The germline gives CDR1 SEHNR, CDR2 FQNEAQ (reference sequence). This CDR3 contains 12 residues.

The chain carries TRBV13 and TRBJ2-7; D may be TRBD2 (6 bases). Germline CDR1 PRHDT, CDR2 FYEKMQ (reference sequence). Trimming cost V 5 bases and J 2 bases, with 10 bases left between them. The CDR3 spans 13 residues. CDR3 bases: TGTGCCAGCAGCGGAGGGGCCCCCTACGAGCAGTACTTC. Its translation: CASSGGAPYEQYF.

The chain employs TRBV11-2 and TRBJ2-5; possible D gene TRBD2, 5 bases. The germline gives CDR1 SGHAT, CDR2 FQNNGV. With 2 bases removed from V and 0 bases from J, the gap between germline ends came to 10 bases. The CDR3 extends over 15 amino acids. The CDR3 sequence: CASSLTGIDQETQYF. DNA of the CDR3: TGTGCCAGCAGCTTAACCGGGATCGACCAAGAGACCCAGTACTTC.

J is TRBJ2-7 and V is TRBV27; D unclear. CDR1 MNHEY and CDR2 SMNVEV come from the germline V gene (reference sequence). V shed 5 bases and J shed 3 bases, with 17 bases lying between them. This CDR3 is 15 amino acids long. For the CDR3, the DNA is TGTGCCAGCAGTCCAAGGATCGGTGTCTACTACGAGCAGTACTTC. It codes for CASSPRIGVYYEQYF.

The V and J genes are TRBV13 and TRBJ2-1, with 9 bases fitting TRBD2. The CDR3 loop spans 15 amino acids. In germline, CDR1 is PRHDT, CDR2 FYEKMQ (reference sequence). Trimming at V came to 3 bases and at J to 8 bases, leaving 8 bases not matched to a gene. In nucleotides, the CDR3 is TGTGCCAGCAGCTTGACGACCCTAGCGGGATATGAGCAGTTCTTC. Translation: CASSLTTLAGYEQFF.

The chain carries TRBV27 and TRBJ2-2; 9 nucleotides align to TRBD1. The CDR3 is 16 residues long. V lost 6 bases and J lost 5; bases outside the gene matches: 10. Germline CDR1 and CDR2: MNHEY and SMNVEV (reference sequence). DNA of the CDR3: TGTGCCAGCAGGCCCTTTGGGACAGGGTTTACCGGGGAGCTGTTTTTT. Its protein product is CASRPFGTGFTGELFF.

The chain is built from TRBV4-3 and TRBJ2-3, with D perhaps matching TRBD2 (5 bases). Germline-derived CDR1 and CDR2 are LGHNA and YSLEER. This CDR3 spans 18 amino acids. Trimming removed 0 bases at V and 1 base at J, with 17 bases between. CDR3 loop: CASSQDSWRGNRTDTQYF. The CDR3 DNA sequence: TGCGCCAGCAGCCAAGACAGCTGGAGAGGGAATCGCACAGATACGCAGTATTTT.

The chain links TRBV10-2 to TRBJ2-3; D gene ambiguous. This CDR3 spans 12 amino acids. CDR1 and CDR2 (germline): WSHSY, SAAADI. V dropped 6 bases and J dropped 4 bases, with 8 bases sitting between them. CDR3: CASREGPDTQYF. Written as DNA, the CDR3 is TGCGCCAGCAGGGAAGGCCCAGATACGCAGTATTTT.

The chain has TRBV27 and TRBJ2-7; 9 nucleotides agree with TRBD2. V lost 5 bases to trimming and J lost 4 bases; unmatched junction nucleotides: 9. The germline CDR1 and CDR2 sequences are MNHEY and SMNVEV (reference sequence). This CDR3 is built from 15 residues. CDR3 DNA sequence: TGTGCCAGCAGTCCGAATAGCGGGAGTTGGTACGAGCAGTACTTC. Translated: CASSPNSGSWYEQYF.

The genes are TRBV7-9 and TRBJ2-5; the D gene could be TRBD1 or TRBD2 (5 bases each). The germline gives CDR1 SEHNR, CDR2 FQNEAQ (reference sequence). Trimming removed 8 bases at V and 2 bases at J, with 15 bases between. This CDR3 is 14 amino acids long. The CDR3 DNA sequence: TGTGCCAGCGCGGGCGTGGACACTCAAGAGACCCAGTACTTC. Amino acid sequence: CASAGVDTQETQYF.

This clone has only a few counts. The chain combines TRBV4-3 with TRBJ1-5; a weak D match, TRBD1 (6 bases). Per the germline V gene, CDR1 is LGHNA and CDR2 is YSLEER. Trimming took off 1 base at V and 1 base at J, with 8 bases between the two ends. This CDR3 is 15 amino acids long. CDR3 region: CASSQGGGSNQPQHF. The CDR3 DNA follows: TGCGCCAGCAGCCAAGGAGGGGGAAGCAATCAGCCCCAGCATTTT.

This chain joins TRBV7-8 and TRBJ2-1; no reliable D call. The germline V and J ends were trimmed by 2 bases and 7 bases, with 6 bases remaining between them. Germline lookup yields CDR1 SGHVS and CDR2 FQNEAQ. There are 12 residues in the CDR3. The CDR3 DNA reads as TGTGCCAGCAGCTTACCGACTAATGAGCAGTTCTTC. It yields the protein CASSLPTNEQFF. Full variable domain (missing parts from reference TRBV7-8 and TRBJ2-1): GAGVSQSPRYKVAKRGQDVALRCDPISGHVSLFWYQQALGQGPEFLTYFQNEAQLDKSGLPSDRFFAERPEGSVSTLKIQRTQQEDSAVYLCASSLPTNEQFFGPGTRLTVL.

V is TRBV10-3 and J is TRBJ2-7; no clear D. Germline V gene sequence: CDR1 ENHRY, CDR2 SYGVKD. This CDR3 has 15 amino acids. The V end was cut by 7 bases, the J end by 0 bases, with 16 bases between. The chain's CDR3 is CAIKLWANSSYEQYF. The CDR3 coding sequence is TGTGCCATCAAGCTTTGGGCGAATAGCTCCTACGAGCAGTACTTC.

CDR3 protein: CAWRDGTGVLDQETQYF. DNA of the CDR3: TGTGCCTGGAGGGACGGGACAGGGGTCCTCGACCAAGAGACCCAGTACTTC. The genes are TRBV30 and TRBJ2-5, with TRBD1 identical over 10 bases. Looked up from germline, CDR1 is GTSNPN and CDR2 is SVGIG (reference sequence). V gave up 3 bases and J gave up 0 bases; unmatched junction bases: 10. The CDR3 is made up of 17 amino acids.

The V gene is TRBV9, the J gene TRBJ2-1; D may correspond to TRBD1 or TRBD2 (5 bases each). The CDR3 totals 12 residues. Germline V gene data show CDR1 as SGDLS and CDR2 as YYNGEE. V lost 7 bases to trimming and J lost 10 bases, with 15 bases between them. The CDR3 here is CASVGTQGEQFF. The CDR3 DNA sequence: TGTGCCAGCGTCGGGACGCAGGGCGAGCAGTTCTTC.

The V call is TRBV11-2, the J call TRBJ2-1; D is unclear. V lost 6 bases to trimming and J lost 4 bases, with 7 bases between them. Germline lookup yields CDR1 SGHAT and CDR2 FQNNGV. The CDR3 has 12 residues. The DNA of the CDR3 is TGTGCCAGCAGTCTACAGTACAATGAGCAGTTCTTC. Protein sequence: CASSLQYNEQFF.